This passage covers 17 T cell receptor beta chains from one sample sequenced in a study of shared clonotypes between healthy human individuals. Some clones are missing from TCRdb's copy, which holds only in-frame ones; the method was immunoSEQ multiplex PCR. The profile shows about 680,000 clones, around three quarters of them singletons. Sample: memory CD4+ T cells sorted from blood. The sample's subset: CD45RA-negative fraction. Receptors were obtained from a woman aged 25 to 45 in good health.

This chain uses TRBV10-3 with TRBJ2-7, with 9 bases fitting TRBD2. The CDR3 has 14 residues. J lost 6 bases, V lost 0 bases, and 3 bases had no gene match. Germline V gives CDR1 ENHRY, CDR2 SYGVKD. CDR3 sequence reads: CAISESSGRLEQYF. Written as DNA, the CDR3 is TGTGCCATCAGTGAGTCCAGCGGGAGGCTCGAGCAGTACTTC.

The V gene is TRBV21-1, the J gene TRBJ2-2; the DNA was not used to check the table's D call, TRBD1. TRBV21-1 constitutes a pseudogene. This CDR3 region has 16 residues. The CDR3 protein is CASSKVPGPNTGELFF. In DNA form, the CDR3 reads TGTGCCAGCAGCAAAGTCCCAGGGCCGAACACCGGGGAGCTGTTTTTT.

The rearrangement links TRBV29-1 to TRBJ1-4; tentative D call: TRBD1 (5 bases). Germline V lookup: CDR1 SQVTM, CDR2 ANQGSEA. V gave up 6 bases and J gave up 4 bases, with 18 bases separating them. This CDR3 has 15 amino acids. This CDR3 reads CSVGSQGRSNEKLFF. The CDR3 bases are TGCAGCGTCGGGAGCCAGGGTCGGAGTAATGAAAAACTGTTTTTT.

Remarks on this clone: In the same sample, other DNA sequences code for this CDR3. The rearrangement uses TRBV7-2 and TRBJ2-5; 9 nucleotides align to TRBD2. V lost 3 bases and J lost 5; bases outside the gene matches: 4. The germline gives CDR1 SGHTA, CDR2 FQGNSA. CDR3 length equals 14 residues. The CDR3 bases are TGTGCCAGCAGCTTCTCGAGCGGGGGGGAGACCCAGTACTTC. Its translation: CASSFSSGGETQYF.

In the case of this clone: Just one base apart from a much larger clone, this may be a read error. The V gene is TRBV5-8, the J gene TRBJ2-7; D remains unclear. Germline-derived CDR1 and CDR2 are SGHTS and YDEGEE. The CDR3 loop spans 11 amino acids. Trimming shortened V by 4 bases and J by 1 base, and 3 bases separated the two germline ends. CDR3 DNA: TGTGCCAGCAGCCCGTCCTACGAGCAGTACTTC. Residues: CASSPSYEQYF.

This clone has more than one count but fewer than ten. Other DNA sequences in the same sample also yield this CDR3. The rearrangement joins TRBV5-1 to TRBJ2-1; 8 nucleotides align to TRBD1. This CDR3 is built from 15 residues. Germline CDR1 is SGHRS and CDR2 is YFSETQ. J gave up 4 bases and V 2 bases, and 5 bases lay outside the gene matches. CDR3 residues: CASSLTGQDYNEQFF. CDR3 nucleotide sequence: TGCGCCAGCAGCTTAACGGGACAGGATTACAATGAGCAGTTCTTC.

The chain carries TRBV5-1 and TRBJ2-7; D is ambiguous. The CDR3 length is 13 residues. The V and J ends lost 0 bases and 3 bases respectively, with 7 bases between them. CDR1 is SGHRS, CDR2 YFSETQ, per germline. In DNA, the CDR3 is TGCGCCAGCAGCTTGGGACCGTTCTACGAGCAGTACTTC. Translated: CASSLGPFYEQYF.

This clone was picked up one time. V gene TRBV28 combines with J gene TRBJ1-5; possibly TRBD1 for D (5 bases). CDR1 MDHEN and CDR2 SYDVKM come from the germline V gene. This CDR3 has 12 residues. V lost 8 bases and J lost 7, with 12 bases in between. The chain's CDR3 is CASSQGDQPQHF. The CDR3 coding sequence is TGTGCCAGCTCTCAAGGGGACCAGCCCCAGCATTTT. Filled out from reference TRBV28 and TRBJ1-5, the complete variable domain reads DVKVTQSSRYLVKRTGEKVFLECVQDMDHENMFWYRQDPGLGLRLIYFSYDVKMKEKGDIPEGYSVSREKKERFSLILESASTNQTSMYLCASSQGDQPQHFGDGTRLSIL.

V gene TRBV4-2 combines with J gene TRBJ2-7; D call uncertain. Germline V gene data show CDR1 as LGHNA and CDR2 as YNFKEQ. CDR3 length equals 14 residues. The V end lost 0 bases, the J end lost 5 bases, and 11 bases lay between the germline ends. CDR3 sequence (DNA): TGTGCCAGCAGCCAAGATGATCTAGTCAACGAGCAGTACTTC. Amino acid sequence: CASSQDDLVNEQYF.

This rearrangement joins TRBV6-5 to TRBJ1-5; D call uncertain. V lost 0 bases and J lost 4, with 13 bases in between. This CDR3 has 16 amino acids. Germline CDR1 and CDR2: MNHEY and SVGAGI. The CDR3 nucleotides are TGTGCCAGCAGTTACTCGGACCCTGGCCAAAATCAGCCCCAGCATTTT. Encoded protein: CASSYSDPGQNQPQHF.

This chain uses TRBV14 with TRBJ2-1; 12 nucleotides line up with TRBD2. The CDR3 is made up of 15 amino acids. Germline V gene sequence: CDR1 SGHDN, CDR2 FVKESK. Trimming at V came to 0 bases and at J to 9 bases, leaving 3 bases not matched to a gene. The CDR3: CASSQEASGRVEQFF. The CDR3 DNA follows: TGTGCCAGCAGCCAAGAGGCTAGCGGGAGGGTTGAGCAGTTCTTC.

This sequence joins TRBV2 and TRBJ1-5; possible D gene TRBD1, 5 bases. CDR1 is SNHLY, CDR2 FYNNEI, per germline. V was cut by 6 bases and J by 3 bases, with 12 bases left in between. CDR3 size: 14 residues. CDR3 amino acids: CASRRDGYNQPQHF. In nucleotides, the CDR3 is TGTGCCAGCAGAAGGGACGGATACAATCAGCCCCAGCATTTT.

This clone was seen more than once but under ten times. The J gene is TRBJ1-1, the V gene TRBV7-9, with 7 bases aligning to TRBD1. Germline V lookup: CDR1 SEHNR, CDR2 FQNEAQ (reference sequence). The CDR3 totals 13 residues. With 5 bases clipped from V and 3 bases from J, the junction kept 3 bases outside the gene matches. The CDR3 DNA reads TGTGCCAGCAGCACCCAGGGGGACACTGAAGCTTTCTTT. Encoded protein: CASSTQGDTEAFF.

This sequence joins TRBV7-2 and TRBJ2-2, with D possibly matching TRBD1 (6 bases). Germline loops: CDR1 SGHTA, CDR2 FQGNSA. This CDR3 is 15 amino acids long. Trimming cost V 5 bases and J 2 bases, with 12 bases left between them. CDR3 DNA: TGTGCCAGCAGCACCAACAGGGCAAACACCGGGGAGCTGTTTTTT. This codes for CASSTNRANTGELFF.

This clone was seen at least ten times. The chain couples TRBV6-5 to TRBJ1-5; 7 bases match TRBD1. This CDR3 has 15 residues. CDR1 MNHEY and CDR2 SVGAGI come from the germline V gene. V shed 5 bases and J 2 bases; nucleotides not matched to a gene: 6. CDR3 amino acids: CASSPQGGGNQPQHF. CDR3 bases: TGTGCCAGCAGTCCCCAGGGGGGGGGCAATCAGCCCCAGCATTTT.

The V call is TRBV6-5, the J call TRBJ2-7; 14 bases are a match to TRBD2. This CDR3 comprises 15 residues. V gave up 6 bases and J gave up 6 bases; unmatched junction bases: 7. Germline CDR1 MNHEY, CDR2 SVGAGI. The CDR3 DNA is TGTGCCAGCAGACTCGGGACTAGCGGGAGATCCGAGCAGTACTTC. Translated: CASRLGTSGRSEQYF.

The chain carries TRBV5-4 and TRBJ1-1; D is unresolved. V was pared by 4 bases and J by 4 bases, with 11 bases between. CDR1 and CDR2 (germline): SGHNT, YYREEE (reference sequence). This CDR3 comprises 13 residues. CDR3 coding DNA: TGTGCCAGCAGCCAAGACCAGTTCACTGAAGCTTTCTTT. This translates into CASSQDQFTEAFF.